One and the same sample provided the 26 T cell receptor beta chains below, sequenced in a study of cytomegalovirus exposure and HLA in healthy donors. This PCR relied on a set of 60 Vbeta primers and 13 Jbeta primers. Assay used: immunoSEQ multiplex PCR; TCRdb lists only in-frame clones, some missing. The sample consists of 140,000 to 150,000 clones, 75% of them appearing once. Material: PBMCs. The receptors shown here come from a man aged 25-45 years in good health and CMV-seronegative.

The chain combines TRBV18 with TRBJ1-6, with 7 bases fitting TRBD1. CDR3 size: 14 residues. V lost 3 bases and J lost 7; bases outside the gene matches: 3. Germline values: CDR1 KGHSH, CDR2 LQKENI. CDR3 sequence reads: CASSPRDSNSPLHF. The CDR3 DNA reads TGTGCCAGCTCACCTCGGGACAGCAATTCACCCCTCCACTTT.

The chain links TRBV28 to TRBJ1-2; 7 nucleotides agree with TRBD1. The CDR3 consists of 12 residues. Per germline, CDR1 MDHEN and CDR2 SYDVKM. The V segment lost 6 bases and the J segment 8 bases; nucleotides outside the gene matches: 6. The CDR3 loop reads CASREGAGGYTF. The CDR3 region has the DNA TGTGCCAGCAGGGAGGGGGCGGGGGGCTACACCTTC.

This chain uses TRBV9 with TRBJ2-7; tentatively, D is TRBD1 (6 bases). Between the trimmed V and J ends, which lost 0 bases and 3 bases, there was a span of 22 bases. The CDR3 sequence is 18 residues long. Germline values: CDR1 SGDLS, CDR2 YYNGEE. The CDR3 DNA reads TGTGCCAGCAGCGTAGGGGGTGGGGACATTTCCTCCTTCTACGAGCAGTACTTC. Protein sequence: CASSVGGGDISSFYEQYF.

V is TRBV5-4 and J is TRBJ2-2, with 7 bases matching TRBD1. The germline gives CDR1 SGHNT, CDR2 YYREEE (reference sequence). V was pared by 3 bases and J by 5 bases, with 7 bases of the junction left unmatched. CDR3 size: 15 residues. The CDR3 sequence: CASSWPGTATGELFF. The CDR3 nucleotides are TGTGCCAGCAGCTGGCCCGGGACAGCAACCGGGGAGCTGTTTTTT. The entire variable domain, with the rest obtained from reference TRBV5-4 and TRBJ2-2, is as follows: ETGVTQSPTHLIKTRGQQVTLRCSSQSGHNTVSWYQQALGQGPQFIFQYYREEENGRGNFPPRFSGLQFPNYSSELNVNALELDDSALYLCASSWPGTATGELFFGEGSRLTVL.

This chain's CDR3 is CASSLKAGGTEAFF. Here the CDR3 DNA reads TGTGCCAGCAGTCTTAAGGCAGGGGGCACTGAAGCTTTCTTT. The chain couples TRBV7-9 to TRBJ1-1; 7 bases are a match to TRBD1. V shed 6 bases and J 4 bases; nucleotides not matched to a gene: 8. The CDR3 is 14 residues long. Germline V lookup: CDR1 SEHNR, CDR2 FQNEAQ (reference sequence). The full variable domain, with the rest looked up from reference TRBV7-9 and TRBJ1-1, is DTGVSQNPRHKITKRGQNVTFRCDPISEHNRLYWYRQTLGQGPEFLTYFQNEAQLEKSRLLSDRFSAERPKGSFSTLEIQRTEQGDSAMYLCASSLKAGGTEAFFGQGTRLTVV.

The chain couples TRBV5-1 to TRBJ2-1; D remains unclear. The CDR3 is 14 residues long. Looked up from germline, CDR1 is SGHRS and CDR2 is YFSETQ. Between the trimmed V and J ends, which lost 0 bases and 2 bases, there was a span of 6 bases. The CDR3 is CASSLGPTYNEQFF. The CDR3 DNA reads TGCGCCAGCAGCTTGGGCCCTACCTACAATGAGCAGTTCTTC. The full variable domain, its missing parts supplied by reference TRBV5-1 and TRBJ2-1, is KAGVTQTPRYLIKTRGQQVTLSCSPISGHRSVSWYQQTPGQGLQFLFEYFSETQRNKGNFPGRFSGRQFSNSRSEMNVSTLELGDSALYLCASSLGPTYNEQFFGPGTRLTVL.

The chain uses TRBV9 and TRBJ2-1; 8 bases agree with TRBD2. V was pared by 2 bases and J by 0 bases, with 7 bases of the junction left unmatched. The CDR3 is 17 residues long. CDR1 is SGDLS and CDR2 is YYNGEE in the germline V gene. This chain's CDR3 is CASSVLAGSSSYNEQFF. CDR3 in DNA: TGTGCCAGCAGCGTCTTAGCGGGGTCTAGCTCCTACAATGAGCAGTTCTTC.

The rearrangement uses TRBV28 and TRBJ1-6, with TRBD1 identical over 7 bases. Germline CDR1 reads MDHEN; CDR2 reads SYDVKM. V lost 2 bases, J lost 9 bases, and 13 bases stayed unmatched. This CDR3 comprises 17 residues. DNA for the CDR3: TGTGCCAGCAGTTTACAGTCGGGACAGAGTCTTAGTTCACCCCTCCACTTT. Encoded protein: CASSLQSGQSLSSPLHF. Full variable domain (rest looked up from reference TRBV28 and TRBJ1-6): DVKVTQSSRYLVKRTGEKVFLECVQDMDHENMFWYRQDPGLGLRLIYFSYDVKMKEKGDIPEGYSVSREKKERFSLILESASTNQTSMYLCASSLQSGQSLSSPLHFGNGTRLTVT.

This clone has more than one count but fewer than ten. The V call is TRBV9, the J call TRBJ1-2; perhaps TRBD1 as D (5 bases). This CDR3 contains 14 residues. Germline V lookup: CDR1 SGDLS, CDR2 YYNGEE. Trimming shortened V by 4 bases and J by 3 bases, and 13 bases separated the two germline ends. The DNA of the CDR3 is TGTGCCAGCAGCCCGGAGGGGTCGGACTATGGCTACACCTTC. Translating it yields CASSPEGSDYGYTF.

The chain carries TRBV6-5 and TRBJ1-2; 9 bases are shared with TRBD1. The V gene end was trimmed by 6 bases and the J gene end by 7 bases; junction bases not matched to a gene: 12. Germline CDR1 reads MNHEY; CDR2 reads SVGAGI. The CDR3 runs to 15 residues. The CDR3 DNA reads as TGTGCCAGCAGCCGGCCGCGGACAGGGGTCCGTGGCTACACCTTC. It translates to CASSRPRTGVRGYTF.

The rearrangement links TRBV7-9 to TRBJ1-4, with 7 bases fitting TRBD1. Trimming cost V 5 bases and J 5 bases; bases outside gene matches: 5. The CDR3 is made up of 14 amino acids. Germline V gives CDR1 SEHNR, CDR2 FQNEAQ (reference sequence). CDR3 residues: CASSLRDRNEKLFF. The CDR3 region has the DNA TGTGCCAGCAGCCTCCGGGACAGAAATGAAAAACTGTTTTTT. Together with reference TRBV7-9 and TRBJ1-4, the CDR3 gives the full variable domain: DTGVSQNPRHKITKRGQNVTFRCDPISEHNRLYWYRQTLGQGPEFLTYFQNEAQLEKSRLLSDRFSAERPKGSFSTLEIQRTEQGDSAMYLCASSLRDRNEKLFFGSGTQLSVL.

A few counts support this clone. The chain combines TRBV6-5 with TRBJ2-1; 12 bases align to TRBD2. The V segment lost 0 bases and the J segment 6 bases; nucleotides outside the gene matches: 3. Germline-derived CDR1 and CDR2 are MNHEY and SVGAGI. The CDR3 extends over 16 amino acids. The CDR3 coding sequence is TGTGCCAGCAGTTACTCCTCTAGCGGGGGGGCCAATGAGCAGTTCTTC. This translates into CASSYSSSGGANEQFF.

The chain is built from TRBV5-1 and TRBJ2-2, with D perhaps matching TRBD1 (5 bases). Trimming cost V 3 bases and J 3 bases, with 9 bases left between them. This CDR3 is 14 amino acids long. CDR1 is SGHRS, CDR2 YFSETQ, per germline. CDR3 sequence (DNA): TGCGCCAGCAGCTATGGACAAGACACCGGGGAGCTGTTTTTT. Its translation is CASSYGQDTGELFF.

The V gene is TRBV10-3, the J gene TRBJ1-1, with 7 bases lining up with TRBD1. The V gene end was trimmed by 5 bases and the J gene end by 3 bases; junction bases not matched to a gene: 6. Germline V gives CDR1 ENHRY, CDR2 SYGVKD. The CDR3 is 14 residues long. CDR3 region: CAISSGQVYTEAFF. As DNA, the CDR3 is TGTGCCATCAGTTCCGGACAGGTCTACACTGAAGCTTTCTTT.

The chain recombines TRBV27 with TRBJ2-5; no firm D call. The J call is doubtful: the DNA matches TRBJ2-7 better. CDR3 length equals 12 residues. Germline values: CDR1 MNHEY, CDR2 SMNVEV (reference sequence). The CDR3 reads CASSLSKNEQYF. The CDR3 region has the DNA TGTGCCAGCAGTTTATCGAAGAACGAGCAGTACTTC.

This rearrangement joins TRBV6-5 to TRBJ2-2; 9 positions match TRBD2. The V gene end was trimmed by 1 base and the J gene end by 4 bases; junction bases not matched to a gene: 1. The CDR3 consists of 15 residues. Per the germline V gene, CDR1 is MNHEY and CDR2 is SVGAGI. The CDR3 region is CASSYLAGVTGELFF. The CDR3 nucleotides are TGTGCCAGCAGTTACTTAGCGGGAGTCACCGGGGAGCTGTTTTTT.

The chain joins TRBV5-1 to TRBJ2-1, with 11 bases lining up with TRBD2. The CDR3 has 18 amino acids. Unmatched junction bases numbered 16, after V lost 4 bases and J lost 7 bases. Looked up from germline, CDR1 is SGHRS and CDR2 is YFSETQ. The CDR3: CASSRGLILAGVQNEQFF. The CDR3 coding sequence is TGCGCCAGCAGCAGGGGACTCATACTAGCGGGAGTGCAGAATGAGCAGTTCTTC.

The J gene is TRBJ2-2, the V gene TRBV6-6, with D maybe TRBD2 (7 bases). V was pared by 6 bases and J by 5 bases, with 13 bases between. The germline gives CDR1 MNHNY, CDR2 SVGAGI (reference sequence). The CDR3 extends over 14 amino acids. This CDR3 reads CASRGGRGTGELFF. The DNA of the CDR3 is TGTGCCAGCAGGGGGGGGCGCGGGACCGGGGAGCTGTTTTTT.

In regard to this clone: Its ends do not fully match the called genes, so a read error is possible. Here the CDR3 reads CASSRIRQGSKGANGLTF. The DNA of the CDR3 is TGTGCCAGCAGCCGAATTAGGCAGGGGAGCAAAGGGGCCAACGGCCTGACTTTC. The V and J genes are TRBV7-9 and TRBJ2-6; D is perhaps TRBD1 (6 bases). The V gene's germline CDR1 is SEHNR and CDR2 FQNEAQ (reference sequence). The CDR3 consists of 18 residues.

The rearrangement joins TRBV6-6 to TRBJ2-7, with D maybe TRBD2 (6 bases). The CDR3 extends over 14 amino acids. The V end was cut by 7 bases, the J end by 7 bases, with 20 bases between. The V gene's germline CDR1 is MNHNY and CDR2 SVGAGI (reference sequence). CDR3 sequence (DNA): TGTGCCAGCAACCACGGGGCCCCCGGGGGTGAGCAGTACTTC. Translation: CASNHGAPGGEQYF.

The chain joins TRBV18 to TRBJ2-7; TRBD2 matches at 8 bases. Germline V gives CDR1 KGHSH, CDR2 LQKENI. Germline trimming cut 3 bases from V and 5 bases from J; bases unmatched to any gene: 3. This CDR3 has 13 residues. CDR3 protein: CASSPGLEDEQYF. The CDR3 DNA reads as TGTGCCAGCTCACCGGGACTAGAAGACGAGCAGTACTTC.

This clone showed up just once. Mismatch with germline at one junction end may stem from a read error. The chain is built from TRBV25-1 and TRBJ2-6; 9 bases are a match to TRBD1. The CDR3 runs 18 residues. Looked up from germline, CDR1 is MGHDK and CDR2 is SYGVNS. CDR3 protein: CASSETTGGESGANGLTF. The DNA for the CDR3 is TGTGCCAGCAGTGAAACCACAGGGGGCGAGTCTGGGGCCAACGGCCTGACTTTC.

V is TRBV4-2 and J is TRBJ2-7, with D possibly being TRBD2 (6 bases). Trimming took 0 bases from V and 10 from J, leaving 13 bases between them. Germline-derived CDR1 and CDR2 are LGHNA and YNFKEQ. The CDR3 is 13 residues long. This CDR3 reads CASSQDPLAVQYF. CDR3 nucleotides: TGTGCCAGCAGCCAAGACCCCTTAGCGGTTCAGTACTTC.

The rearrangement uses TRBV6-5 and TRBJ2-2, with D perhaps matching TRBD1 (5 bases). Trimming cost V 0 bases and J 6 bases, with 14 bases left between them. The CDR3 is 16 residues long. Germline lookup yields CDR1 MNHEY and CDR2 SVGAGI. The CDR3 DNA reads TGTGCCAGCAGTTACTCGGGCAGGGCGGACGCCGGGGAGCTGTTTTTT. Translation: CASSYSGRADAGELFF.

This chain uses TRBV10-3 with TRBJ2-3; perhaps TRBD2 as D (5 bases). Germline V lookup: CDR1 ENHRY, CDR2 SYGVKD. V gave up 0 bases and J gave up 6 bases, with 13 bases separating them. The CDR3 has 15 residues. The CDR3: CAISESTLAVDTQYF. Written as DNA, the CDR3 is TGTGCCATCAGTGAGTCGACCCTAGCAGTGGATACGCAGTATTTT.

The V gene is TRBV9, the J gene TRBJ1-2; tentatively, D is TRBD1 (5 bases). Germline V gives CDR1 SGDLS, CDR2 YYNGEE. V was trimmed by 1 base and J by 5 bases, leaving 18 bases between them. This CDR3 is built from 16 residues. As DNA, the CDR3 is TGTGCCAGCAGCGTATGGGGGGGAGGATCTACTTATGGCTACACCTTC. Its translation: CASSVWGGGSTYGYTF. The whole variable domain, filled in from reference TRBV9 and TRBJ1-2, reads DSGVTQTPKHLITATGQRVTLRCSPRSGDLSVYWYQQSLDQGLQFLIQYYNGEERAKGNILERFSAQQFPDLHSELNLSSLELGDSALYFCASSVWGGGSTYGYTFGSGTRLTVV.